These T cell receptor beta chains were read from a single sample in a study of blood T cell repertoires in COVID-19. The assay was immunoSEQ multiplex PCR, and TCRdb's table has in-frame clones only and misses some. The sample includes some 90,000 clones, about two thirds of them seen just once. The sample taken for sequencing was peripheral blood. These receptors came from a woman in her fifties or sixties in a cohort sampled during active or convalescent COVID-19. Each CDR3 is given with its conserved first and last residue. D genes are given only for firm matches. The size field is filled for only some rows; it gives once, few, many or a size class.

v_call	d_call	j_call	clone_size	cdr3_nt	cdr3_aa
TRBV5-1	TRBD2	TRBJ2-3	NA	TGCGCCAGCAGCTTGGGGCATAGCGGGGGGTCCGCAGATACGCAGTATTTT	CASSLGHSGGSADTQYF
TRBV5-1	TRBD2	TRBJ2-1	NA	TGCGCCAGCAGCCTATTAGCGGGGGGGATTGTCAATGAGCAGTTCTTC	CASSLLAGGIVNEQFF
TRBV6-5	NA	TRBJ1-6	NA	TGTGCCAGCAGGCTACAGGTACCGCCGGAATCACCCCTCCACTTT	CASRLQVPPESPLHF
TRBV29-1	NA	TRBJ2-5	NA	TGCAGCGTTGGGTGGCAGACCCAGTACTTC	CSVGWQTQYF
TRBV4-2	TRBD1	TRBJ1-2	NA	TGTGCCAGCAGCCACACTGACAGGGAACATGGCTACACCTTC	CASSHTDREHGYTF
TRBV5-1	TRBD2	TRBJ2-1	NA	TGCGCCAGCAGCTTGACTAGCGGGGGCTATGAGCAGTTCTTC	CASSLTSGGYEQFF
TRBV4-3	NA	TRBJ1-3	NA	TGCGCCAGCAGCTCGGGGGAAGATGGAAACACCATATATTTT	CASSSGEDGNTIYF
TRBV10-3	NA	TRBJ2-7	many	TGTGCCATCAGTAGGGCGGGGGAGCAGTACTTC	CAISRAGEQYF
TRBV15	NA	TRBJ1-2	NA	TGTGCCACCAGCAGAGGTCAGGGCGCTAACTATGGCTACACCTTC	CATSRGQGANYGYTF
TRBV6-5	NA	TRBJ1-5	few	TGTGCCAGCAGTTTACTGGGCAATCAGCCCCAGCATTTT	CASSLLGNQPQHF
TRBV27	NA	TRBJ2-7	few	TGTGCCAGCAGTTTCAGGGGCGAGCAGTACTTC	CASSFRGEQYF
TRBV19	TRBD2	TRBJ2-1	once	TGTGCCAGTAAATCGGGGGGAAACAATGAGCAGTTCTTC	CASKSGGNNEQFF
TRBV7-3	TRBD2	TRBJ2-3	NA	TGTGCCAGCAGCTTAGGGACTAGCGGCACAGATACGCAGTATTTT	CASSLGTSGTDTQYF
TRBV5-1	TRBD1	TRBJ2-3	NA	TGCGCCAGCTCCGAGCGACAGGGGACCGCCACAGATACGCAGTATTTT	CASSERQGTATDTQYF
TRBV5-1	NA	TRBJ1-2	NA	TGCGCCAGCAGCTTGGAGGGTGTACCGGGGTTCGGTGTTAATGGCTACACCTTC	CASSLEGVPGFGVNGYTF
TRBV5-1	NA	TRBJ1-1	NA	TGCGCCAGCAGCGAGCAATCCGGAGGGAGCACTGAAGCTTTCTTT	CASSEQSGGSTEAFF
TRBV3-1/TRBV3-2	NA	TRBJ2-7	NA	TGTGCCAGCAGCCAAGATTACAGGATCCCCTACGAGCAGTACTTC	CASSQDYRIPYEQYF
TRBV29-1	TRBD1	TRBJ1-6	NA	TGCAGCGTTGAAATATATGGGACAGGGGGTTCACCCCTCCACTTT	CSVEIYGTGGSPLHF
TRBV19	TRBD1	TRBJ1-4	NA	TGTGCCAGTAGTCCCTTGCTCATGGGACAGGGGATTGAAAAACTGTTTTTT	CASSPLLMGQGIEKLFF
TRBV5-1	TRBD2	TRBJ2-1	NA	TGCGCCAGCAGCCTAGGGACTAGCCACACAGAGCAGTTCTTC	CASSLGTSHTEQFF
TRBV19	TRBD2	TRBJ2-1	once	TGTGCCAGTAGTCGCCAAGGGGCGGGGGGCTATTACAATGAGCAGTTCTTC	CASSRQGAGGYYNEQFF
TRBV10-3	TRBD1	TRBJ2-7	NA	TGTGCCATCATTAAGGACAGGGGGCCCTACGAGCAGTACTTC	CAIIKDRGPYEQYF